A single sample gave rise to the 3 T cell receptor beta chains below, sequenced in a study of cytomegalovirus exposure and HLA in healthy donors. The PCR ran on 60 Vbeta and 13 Jbeta primers. Here immunoSEQ multiplex PCR was the method, and the copy in TCRdb shows in-frame clones only, minus some. The sample holds 100,000 or so clones, around 84% seen once. The sample consisted of PBMCs. The receptors derive from a man in his late teens or twenties in good health and CMV-seronegative.

The V and J genes are TRBV27 and TRBJ1-6; TRBD1 matches at 9 bases. The CDR3 runs to 14 residues. V shed 8 bases, J shed 14 bases, and the junction held 13 bases outside the gene matches. CDR1 is MNHEY and CDR2 is SMNVEV in the germline V gene (reference sequence). In DNA, the CDR3 is TGTGCCAGCGCGTCCGGGACAGGGTTTTTCACCCTCCACTTT. Residues: CASASGTGFFTLHF.

The chain employs TRBV18 and TRBJ2-2, with 7 nucleotides matching TRBD2. Looked up from germline, CDR1 is KGHSH and CDR2 is LQKENI. Unmatched junction bases numbered 11, after V lost 0 bases and J lost 7 bases. There are 17 residues in the CDR3. The CDR3 sequence: CASSPPNSASGYGELFF. As DNA, the CDR3 is TGTGCCAGCTCACCACCCAACTCGGCTAGCGGTTACGGGGAGCTGTTTTTT.

This clone was seen only once. The chain carries TRBV7-9 and TRBJ2-4; perhaps TRBD2 as D (6 bases). The CDR3 runs 16 residues. Trimming took off 2 bases at V and 5 bases at J, with 16 bases between the two ends. Germline lookup yields CDR1 SEHNR and CDR2 FQNEAQ (reference sequence). The CDR3 loop reads CASSLIGGDRENIQYF. The DNA for the CDR3 is TGTGCCAGCAGCTTAATCGGGGGAGACCGAGAAAACATTCAGTACTTC.